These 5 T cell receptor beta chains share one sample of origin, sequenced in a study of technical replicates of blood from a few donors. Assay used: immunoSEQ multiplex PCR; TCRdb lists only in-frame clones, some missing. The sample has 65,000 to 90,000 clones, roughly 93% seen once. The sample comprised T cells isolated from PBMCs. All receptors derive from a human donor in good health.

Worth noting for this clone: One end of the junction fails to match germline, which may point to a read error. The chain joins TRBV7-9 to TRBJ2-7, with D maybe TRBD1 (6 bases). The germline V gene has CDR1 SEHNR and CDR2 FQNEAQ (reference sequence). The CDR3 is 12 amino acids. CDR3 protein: CASSLAGDKWHF. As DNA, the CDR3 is TGTGCCAGCAGCTTAGCCGGGGACAAGTGGCACTTC.

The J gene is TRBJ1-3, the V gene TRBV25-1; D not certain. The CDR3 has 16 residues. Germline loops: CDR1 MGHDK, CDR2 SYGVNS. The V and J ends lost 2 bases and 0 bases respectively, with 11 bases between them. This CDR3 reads CASSELDGVSGNTIYF. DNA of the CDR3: TGTGCCAGCAGTGAACTGGACGGGGTCTCTGGAAACACCATATATTTT.

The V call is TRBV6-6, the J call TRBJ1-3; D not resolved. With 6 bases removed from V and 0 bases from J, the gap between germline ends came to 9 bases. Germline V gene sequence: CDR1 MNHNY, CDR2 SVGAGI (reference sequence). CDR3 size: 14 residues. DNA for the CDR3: TGTGCCAGCAGAACACAAATCTCTGGAAACACCATATATTTT. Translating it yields CASRTQISGNTIYF.

The CDR3 loop is CASSIAGGIGNQPQHF. CDR3 DNA sequence: TGTGCCAGTAGTATAGCTGGGGGGATCGGCAATCAGCCCCAGCATTTT. The gene calls are TRBV19 and TRBJ1-5; possibly TRBD1 for D (5 bases). V lost 1 base, J lost 2 bases, and 12 bases lay in between. CDR1 is LNHDA and CDR2 is SQIVND in the germline V gene (reference sequence). This CDR3 has 16 amino acids.

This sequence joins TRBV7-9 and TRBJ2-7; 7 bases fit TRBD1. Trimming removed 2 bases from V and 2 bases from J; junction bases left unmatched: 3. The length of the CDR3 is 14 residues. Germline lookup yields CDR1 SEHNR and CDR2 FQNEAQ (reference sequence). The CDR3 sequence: CASSLTGVTYEQYF. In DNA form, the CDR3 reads TGTGCCAGCAGCTTAACAGGGGTTACCTACGAGCAGTACTTC.